This T cell receptor (beta chain) was sequenced for a study of blood T cell repertoires in COVID-19. Study background: In each case, the material was cDNA or gDNA derived from T cells, B-cell-depleted T cells, or PBMCs.

In the source study's methods: It was from reference gene primer amplification that nucleated cell counts were estimated. Repertoires were generated with immunoSEQ multiplex PCR, while TCRdb's copy carries only in-frame clones and drops some. V, J and clone size are those of that table, while D and trimming were read from the DNA. This table holds about 200,000 clones, roughly four fifths found once. Germline V gives CDR1 SGHRS, CDR2 YFSETQ. This CDR3 has 15 amino acids. V was trimmed by 2 bases and J by 1 base, leaving 7 bases between them. While infection was still active, Seattle patients were enrolled and then followed longitudinally.

This sequence was found in a woman at least 80 years old with COVID-19, enrolled during active disease. J is TRBJ2-6 and V is TRBV5-1; D ambiguous. The sequencing input was peripheral blood. The CDR3, as DNA: TGCGCCAGCAGCTTAGCAGGATCTGGGGCCAACGTCCTGACTTTC. It codes for CASSLAGSGANVLTF.